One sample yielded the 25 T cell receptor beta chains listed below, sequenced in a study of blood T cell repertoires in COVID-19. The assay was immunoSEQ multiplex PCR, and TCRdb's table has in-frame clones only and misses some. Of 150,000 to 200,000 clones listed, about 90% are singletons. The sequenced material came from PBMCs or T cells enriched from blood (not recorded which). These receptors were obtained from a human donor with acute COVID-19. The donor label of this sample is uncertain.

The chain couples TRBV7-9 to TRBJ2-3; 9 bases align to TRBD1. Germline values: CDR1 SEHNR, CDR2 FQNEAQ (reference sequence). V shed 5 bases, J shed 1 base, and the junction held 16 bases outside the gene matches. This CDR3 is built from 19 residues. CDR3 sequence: CASSGPGTGKGWGTDTQYF. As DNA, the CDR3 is TGTGCCAGCAGCGGGCCCGGGACAGGGAAGGGTTGGGGCACAGATACGCAGTATTTT.

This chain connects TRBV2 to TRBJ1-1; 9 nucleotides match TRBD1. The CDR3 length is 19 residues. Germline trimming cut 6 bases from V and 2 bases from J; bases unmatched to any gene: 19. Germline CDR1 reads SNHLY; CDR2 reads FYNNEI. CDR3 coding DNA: TGTGCCAGCAGCTTCCGTCAATCGGGACAGGGAGCGGTAAACACTGAAGCTTTCTTT. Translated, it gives CASSFRQSGQGAVNTEAFF.

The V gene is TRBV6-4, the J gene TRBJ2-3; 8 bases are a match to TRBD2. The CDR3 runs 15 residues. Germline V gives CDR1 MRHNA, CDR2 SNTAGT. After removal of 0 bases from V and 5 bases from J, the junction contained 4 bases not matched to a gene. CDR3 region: CASSDSGGAGDTQYF. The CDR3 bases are TGTGCCAGCAGTGACTCCGGGGGGGCAGGAGATACGCAGTATTTT.

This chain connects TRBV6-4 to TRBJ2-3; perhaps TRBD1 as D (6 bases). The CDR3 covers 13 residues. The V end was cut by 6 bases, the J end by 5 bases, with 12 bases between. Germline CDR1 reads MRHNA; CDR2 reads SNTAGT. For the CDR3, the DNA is TGTGCCAGCAGCCTAAGGGGGATAGATACGCAGTATTTT. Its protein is CASSLRGIDTQYF.

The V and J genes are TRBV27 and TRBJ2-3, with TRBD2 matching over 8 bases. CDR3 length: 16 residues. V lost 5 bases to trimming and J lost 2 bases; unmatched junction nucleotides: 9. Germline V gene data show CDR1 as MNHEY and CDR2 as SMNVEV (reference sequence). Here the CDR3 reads CASSRLTSVYTDTQYF. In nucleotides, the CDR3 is TGTGCCAGCAGTCGTTTGACTAGCGTCTACACAGATACGCAGTATTTT.

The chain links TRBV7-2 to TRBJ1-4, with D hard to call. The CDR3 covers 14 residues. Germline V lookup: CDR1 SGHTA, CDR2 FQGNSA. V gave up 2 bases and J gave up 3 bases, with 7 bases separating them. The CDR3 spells CASSLTGSNEKLFF. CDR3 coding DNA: TGTGCCAGCAGCTTAACCGGTTCTAATGAAAAACTGTTTTTT.

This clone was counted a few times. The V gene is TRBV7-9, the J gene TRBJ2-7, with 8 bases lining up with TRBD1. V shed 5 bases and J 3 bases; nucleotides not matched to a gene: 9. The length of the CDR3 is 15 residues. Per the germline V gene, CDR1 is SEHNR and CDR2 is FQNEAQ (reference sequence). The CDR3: CASSLGTGPNYEQYF. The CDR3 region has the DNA TGTGCCAGCAGCCTCGGGACAGGCCCTAACTACGAGCAGTACTTC.

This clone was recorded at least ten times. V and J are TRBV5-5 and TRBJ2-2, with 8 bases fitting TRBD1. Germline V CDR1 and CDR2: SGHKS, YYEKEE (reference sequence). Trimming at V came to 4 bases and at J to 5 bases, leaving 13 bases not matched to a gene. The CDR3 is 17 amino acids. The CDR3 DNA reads TGTGCCAGCAGCCAGGGGGCCGGGACAGGATTTACCGGGGAGCTGTTTTTT. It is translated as CASSQGAGTGFTGELFF.

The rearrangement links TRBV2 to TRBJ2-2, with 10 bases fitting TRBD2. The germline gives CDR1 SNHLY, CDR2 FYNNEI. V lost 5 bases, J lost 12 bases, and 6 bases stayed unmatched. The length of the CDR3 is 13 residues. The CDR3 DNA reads TGTGCCAGCAGTCCCCAGCGGGGGGGCCAGCTGTTTTTT. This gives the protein CASSPQRGGQLFF.

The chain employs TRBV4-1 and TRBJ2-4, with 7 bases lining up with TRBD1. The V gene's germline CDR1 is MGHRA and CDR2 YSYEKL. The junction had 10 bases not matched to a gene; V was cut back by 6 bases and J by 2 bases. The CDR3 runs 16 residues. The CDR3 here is CASSKSGGQTKNIQYF. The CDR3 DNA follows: TGCGCCAGCAGTAAATCTGGGGGACAGACCAAAAACATTCAGTACTTC.

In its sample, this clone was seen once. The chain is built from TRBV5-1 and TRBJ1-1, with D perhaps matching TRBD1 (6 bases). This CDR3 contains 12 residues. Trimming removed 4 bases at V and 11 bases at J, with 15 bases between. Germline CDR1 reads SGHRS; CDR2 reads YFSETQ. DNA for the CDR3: TGCGCCAGCAGCGCCGACAGGACTGTGGCTTTCTTT. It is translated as CASSADRTVAFF.

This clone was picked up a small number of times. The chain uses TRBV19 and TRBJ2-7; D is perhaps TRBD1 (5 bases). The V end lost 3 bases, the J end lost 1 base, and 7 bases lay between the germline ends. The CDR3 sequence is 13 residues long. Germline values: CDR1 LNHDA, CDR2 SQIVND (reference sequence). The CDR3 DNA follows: TGTGCCAGTAGTATGGACATATCCTACGAGCAGTACTTC. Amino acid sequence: CASSMDISYEQYF.

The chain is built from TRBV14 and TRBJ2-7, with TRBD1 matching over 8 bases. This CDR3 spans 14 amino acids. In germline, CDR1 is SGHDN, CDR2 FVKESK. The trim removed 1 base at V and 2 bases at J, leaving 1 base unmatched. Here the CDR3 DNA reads TGTGCCAGCAGCCAAGGACAGGGGCCCTACGAGCAGTACTTC. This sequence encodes CASSQGQGPYEQYF.

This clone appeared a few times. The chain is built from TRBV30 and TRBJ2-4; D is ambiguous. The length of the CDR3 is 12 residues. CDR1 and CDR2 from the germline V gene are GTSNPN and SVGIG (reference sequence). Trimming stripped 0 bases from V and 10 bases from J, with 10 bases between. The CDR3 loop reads CAWSVTVEIQYF. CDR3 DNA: TGTGCCTGGAGTGTAACGGTTGAAATTCAGTACTTC.

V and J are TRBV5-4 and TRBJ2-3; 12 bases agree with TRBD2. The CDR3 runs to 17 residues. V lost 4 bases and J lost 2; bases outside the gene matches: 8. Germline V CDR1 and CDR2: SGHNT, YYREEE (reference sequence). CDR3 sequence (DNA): TGTGCCAGCAGCGGTGGACTAGCGGGGACAAACACAGATACGCAGTATTTT. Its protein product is CASSGGLAGTNTDTQYF. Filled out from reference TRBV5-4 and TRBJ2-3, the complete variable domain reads ETGVTQSPTHLIKTRGQQVTLRCSSQSGHNTVSWYQQALGQGPQFIFQYYREEENGRGNFPPRFSGLQFPNYSSELNVNALELDDSALYLCASSGGLAGTNTDTQYFGPGTRLTVL.

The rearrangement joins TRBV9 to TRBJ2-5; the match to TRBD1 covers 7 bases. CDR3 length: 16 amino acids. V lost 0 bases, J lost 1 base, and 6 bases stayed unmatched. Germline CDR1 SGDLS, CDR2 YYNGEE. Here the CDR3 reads CASSVGTGTVQETQYF. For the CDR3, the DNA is TGTGCCAGCAGCGTAGGTACGGGGACAGTCCAAGAGACCCAGTACTTC.

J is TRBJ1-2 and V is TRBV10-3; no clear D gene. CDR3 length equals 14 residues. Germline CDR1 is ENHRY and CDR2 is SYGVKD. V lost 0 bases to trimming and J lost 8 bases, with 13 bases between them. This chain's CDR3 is CAISESRSREGYTF. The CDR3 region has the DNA TGTGCCATCAGTGAGTCCCGAAGTAGGGAGGGCTACACCTTC.

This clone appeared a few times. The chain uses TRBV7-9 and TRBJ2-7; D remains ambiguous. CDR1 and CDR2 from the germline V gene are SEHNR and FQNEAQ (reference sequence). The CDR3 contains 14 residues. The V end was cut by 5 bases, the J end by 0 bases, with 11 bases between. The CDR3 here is CASSITASSYEQYF. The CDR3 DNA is TGTGCCAGCAGCATTACAGCCAGCTCCTACGAGCAGTACTTC.

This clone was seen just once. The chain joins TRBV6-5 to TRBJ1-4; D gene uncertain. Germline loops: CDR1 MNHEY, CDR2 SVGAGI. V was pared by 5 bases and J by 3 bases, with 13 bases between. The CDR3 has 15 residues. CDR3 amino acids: CASSREPWSNEKLFF. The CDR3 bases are TGTGCCAGCAGTCGCGAGCCGTGGTCTAATGAAAAACTGTTTTTT.

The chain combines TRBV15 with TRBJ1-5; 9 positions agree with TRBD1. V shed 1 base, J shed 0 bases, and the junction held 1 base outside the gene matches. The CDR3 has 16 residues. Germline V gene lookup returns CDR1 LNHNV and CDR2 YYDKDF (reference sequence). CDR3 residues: CATSRGDRVSNQPQHF. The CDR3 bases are TGTGCCACCAGCAGAGGGGACAGGGTTAGCAATCAGCCCCAGCATTTT. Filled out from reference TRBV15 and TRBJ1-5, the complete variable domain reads DAMVIQNPRYQVTQFGKPVTLSCSQTLNHNVMYWYQQKSSQAPKLLFHYYDKDFNNEADTPDNFQSRRPNTSFCFLDIRSPGLGDTAMYLCATSRGDRVSNQPQHFGDGTRLSIL.

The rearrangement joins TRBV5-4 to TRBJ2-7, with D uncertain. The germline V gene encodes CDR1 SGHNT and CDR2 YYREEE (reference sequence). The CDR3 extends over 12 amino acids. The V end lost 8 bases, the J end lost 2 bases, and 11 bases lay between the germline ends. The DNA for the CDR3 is TGTGCCAGTAGAAACGATACCTACGAGCAGTACTTC. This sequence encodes CASRNDTYEQYF.

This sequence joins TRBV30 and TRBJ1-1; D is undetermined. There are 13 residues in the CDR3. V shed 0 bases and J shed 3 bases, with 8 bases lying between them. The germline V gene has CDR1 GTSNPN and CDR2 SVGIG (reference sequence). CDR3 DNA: TGTGCCTGGAGTGTTCAGGTAGACACTGAAGCTTTCTTT. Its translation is CAWSVQVDTEAFF.

For the CDR3, the DNA is TGTGCCAGCACTGAACGGGGGACTAGCTCCTACAATGAGCAGTTCTTC. Protein sequence: CASTERGTSSYNEQFF. J is TRBJ2-1 and V is TRBV27; TRBD2 matches 8 bases. Trimming at V came to 7 bases and at J to 0 bases, leaving 8 bases not matched to a gene. CDR1 MNHEY and CDR2 SMNVEV come from the germline V gene (reference sequence). This CDR3 region has 16 residues.

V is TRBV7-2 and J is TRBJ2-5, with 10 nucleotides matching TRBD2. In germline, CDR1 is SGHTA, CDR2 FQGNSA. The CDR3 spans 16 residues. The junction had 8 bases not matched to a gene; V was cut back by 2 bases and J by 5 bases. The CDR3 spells CASSLSRAGGRETQYF. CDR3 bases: TGTGCCAGCAGCTTAAGTCGAGCGGGGGGGCGCGAGACCCAGTACTTC.

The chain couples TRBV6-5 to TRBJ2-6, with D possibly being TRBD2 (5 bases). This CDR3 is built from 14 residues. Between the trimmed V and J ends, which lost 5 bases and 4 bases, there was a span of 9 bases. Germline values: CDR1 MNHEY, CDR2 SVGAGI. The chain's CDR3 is CASSPPGGANVLTF. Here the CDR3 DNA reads TGTGCCAGCAGTCCCCCGGGAGGGGCCAACGTCCTGACTTTC.